A selection of T cell receptor beta chains follows, all from one sample in a study of T cell responses to AZD1222 COVID-19 vaccine. The table came from immunoSEQ multiplex PCR; TCRdb's copy has only in-frame clones and leaves some out. This sample has tens of thousands of clones, with roughly 87% found just once. Here the sequenced sample was peripheral blood, taken 28 days after the second AZD1222 dose. These TCRs come from an adult who received the AZD1222 COVID-19 vaccine. Each CDR3 is given without its conserved first and last residue. Fields, in order: J gene, V gene, CDR3 protein.

TRBJ1-1,TRBV28,ASSLLVRGLNTEAF
TRBJ2-2,TRBV5-6,ASSLSAGELF
TRBJ2-4,TRBV27,ASSLLDGQNIQY
TRBJ1-5,TRBV9,ASSVGTGFNQPQH
TRBJ1-1,TRBV29-1,SVYSSGLNTEAF
TRBJ1-6,TRBV18,ASSPPLGKGSPLH
TRBJ2-5,TRBV11-2,ASSHGTSGRVWETQY
TRBJ2-3,TRBV3-1/TRBV3-2,ASSLAGLATDTQY
TRBJ2-3,TRBV4-1,ASSLLQRASTDTQY
TRBJ1-2,TRBV3-1/TRBV3-2,ASSRAGGYT
TRBJ1-6,TRBV5-5,ASSLTDTHLNTLH
TRBJ1-1,TRBV20-1,SARQGAEAF
TRBJ2-5,TRBV24-1,ATSDSDFQETQY
TRBJ2-3,TRBV6-1,ASSDRVGGARADTQY
TRBJ2-3,TRBV6-5,ASRGGTGSTDTQY
TRBJ2-7,TRBV29-1,SGRSGPYEQY
TRBJ1-1,TRBV5-4,ASSAPTGRTEAF
TRBJ1-2,TRBV28,ASSLPQTDSSRGYT
TRBJ2-3,TRBV2,ASRAGGSSDTQY
TRBJ2-7,TRBV19,ASSMGGQVVYEQY
TRBJ1-5,TRBV5-1,ASSSDSFQPQH
TRBJ2-1,TRBV24-1,ATSDPNPGTGGYNEQF
TRBJ2-5,TRBV28,ASTPGGFNQETQY
TRBJ1-4,TRBV28,ASSSPNEKLF
TRBJ2-1,TRBV3-1/TRBV3-2,ASSPHQTSNEQF
TRBJ2-2,TRBV13,ASSPLGAGGRTGELF
TRBJ2-7,TRBV27,ASGGLAGGPNEQY
TRBJ2-7,TRBV28,ASSLRGIYEQY
TRBJ2-2,TRBV5-1,ASSLGMRELF
TRBJ1-1,TRBV9,ASSEGTANTEAF
TRBJ2-7,TRBV4-1,ASSQATSEQY
TRBJ2-1,TRBV5-4,ASSPGRSSYNEQF
TRBJ2-3,TRBV6-4,ASSDELADTQY
TRBJ1-2,TRBV24-1,ATSDDRDRDGYT
TRBJ1-1,TRBV29-1,SAKTGSLNTEAF
TRBJ2-7,TRBV19,ASSIGAGETYEQY
TRBJ1-2,TRBV3-1/TRBV3-2,ASSQVNSPYGYT
TRBJ1-2,TRBV12-3/TRBV12-4,ASSLQGHYGYT
TRBJ1-2,TRBV11-2,ASSLDLGGYT
TRBJ2-5,TRBV3-1/TRBV3-2,ASSQVSGGGETQY
TRBJ2-7,TRBV28,ASSPPLAGPREQY
TRBJ1-6,TRBV28,ASSLLQGTNSPLH
TRBJ2-2,TRBV28,ASSLRGSGTGELF
TRBJ2-3,TRBV20-1,SASISGRRTDTQY
TRBJ1-1,TRBV12-5,ASGSISGAEAF
TRBJ1-3,TRBV6-2/TRBV6-3,ASTYGSSGNTIY
TRBJ1-5,TRBV29-1,SVAGTGEGIGVLTQH
TRBJ1-5,TRBV7-2,ASSPRDNQPQH
TRBJ2-7,TRBV29-1,SVERGQGSSEQY
TRBJ2-7,TRBV28,ASSPQGFWEQY
TRBJ2-7,TRBV12-1,ASSNLQDSSSYEQY
TRBJ1-2,TRBV7-9,ASSLGFGYGYT
TRBJ2-2,TRBV7-6,ASSPLRDRGTGELF
TRBJ1-1,TRBV28,ASSSPGRTEAF
TRBJ2-1,TRBV9,ASSVVFHEQF
TRBJ1-2,TRBV2,ASSPVGQFHGYT
TRBJ2-6,TRBV11-2,ASSLWDRRSSYGANVLT
TRBJ2-5,TRBV28,ASSFRRGGETQY
TRBJ2-7,TRBV19,ASSTTGHLYEQY
TRBJ2-1,TRBV19,ASSTPRTASSYNEQF